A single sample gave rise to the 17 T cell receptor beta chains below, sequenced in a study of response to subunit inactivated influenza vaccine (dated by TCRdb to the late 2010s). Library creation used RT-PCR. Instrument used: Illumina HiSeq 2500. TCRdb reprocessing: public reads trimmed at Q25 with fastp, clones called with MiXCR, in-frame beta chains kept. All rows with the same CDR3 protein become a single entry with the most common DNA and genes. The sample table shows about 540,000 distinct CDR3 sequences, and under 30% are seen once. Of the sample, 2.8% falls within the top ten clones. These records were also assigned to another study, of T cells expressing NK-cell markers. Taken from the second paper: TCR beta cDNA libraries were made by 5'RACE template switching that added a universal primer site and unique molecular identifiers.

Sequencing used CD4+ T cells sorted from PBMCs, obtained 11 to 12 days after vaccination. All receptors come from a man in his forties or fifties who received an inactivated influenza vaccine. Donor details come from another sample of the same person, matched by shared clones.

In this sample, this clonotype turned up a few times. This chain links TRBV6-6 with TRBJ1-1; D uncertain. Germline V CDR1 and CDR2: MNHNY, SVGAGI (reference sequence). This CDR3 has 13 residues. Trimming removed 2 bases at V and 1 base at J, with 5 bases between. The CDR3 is CASSYVANTEAFF. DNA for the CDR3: TGTGCCAGCAGTTACGTAGCGAACACTGAAGCTTTCTTT.

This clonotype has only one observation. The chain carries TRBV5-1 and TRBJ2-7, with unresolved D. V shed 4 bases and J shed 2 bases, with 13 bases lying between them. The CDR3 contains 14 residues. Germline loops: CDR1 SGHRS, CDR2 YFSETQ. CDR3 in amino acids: CASSPGGDTYEQYF. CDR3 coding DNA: TGCGCCAGCAGCCCGGGTGGAGATACCTACGAGCAGTACTTC. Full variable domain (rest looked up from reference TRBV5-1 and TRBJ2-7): KAGVTQTPRYLIKTRGQQVTLSCSPISGHRSVSWYQQTPGQGLQFLFEYFSETQRNKGNFPGRFSGRQFSNSRSEMNVSTLELGDSALYLCASSPGGDTYEQYFGPGTRLTVT.

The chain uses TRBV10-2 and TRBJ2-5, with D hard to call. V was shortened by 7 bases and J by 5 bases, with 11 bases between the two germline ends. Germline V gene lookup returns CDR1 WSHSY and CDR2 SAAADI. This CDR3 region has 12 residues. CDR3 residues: CASMTPRETQYF. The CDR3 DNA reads TGCGCCAGCATGACACCGCGGGAGACCCAGTACTTC.

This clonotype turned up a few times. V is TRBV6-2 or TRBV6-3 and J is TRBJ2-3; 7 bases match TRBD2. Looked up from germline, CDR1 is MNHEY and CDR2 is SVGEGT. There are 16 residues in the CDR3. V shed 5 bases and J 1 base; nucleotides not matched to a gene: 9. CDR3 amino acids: CASSSREASGTDTQYF. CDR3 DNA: TGTGCCAGCAGTAGCCGGGAGGCTAGCGGCACAGATACGCAGTATTTT.

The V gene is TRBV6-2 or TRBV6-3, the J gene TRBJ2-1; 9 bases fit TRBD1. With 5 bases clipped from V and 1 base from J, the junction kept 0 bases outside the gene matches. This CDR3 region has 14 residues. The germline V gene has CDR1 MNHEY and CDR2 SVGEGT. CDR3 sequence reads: CASSGTGSYNEQFF. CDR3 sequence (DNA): TGTGCCAGCAGTGGGACAGGGTCCTACAATGAGCAGTTCTTC.

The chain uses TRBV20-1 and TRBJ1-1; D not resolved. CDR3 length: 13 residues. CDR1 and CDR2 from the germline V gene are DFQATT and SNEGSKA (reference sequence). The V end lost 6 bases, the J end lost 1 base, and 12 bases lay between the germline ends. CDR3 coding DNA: TGCAGTGCCGTTGGACGGACGAACACTGAAGCTTTCTTT. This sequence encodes CSAVGRTNTEAFF.

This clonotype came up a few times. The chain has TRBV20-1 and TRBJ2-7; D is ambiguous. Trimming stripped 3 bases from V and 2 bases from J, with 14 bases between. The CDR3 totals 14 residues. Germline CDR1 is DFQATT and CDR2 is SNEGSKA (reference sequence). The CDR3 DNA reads TGCAGTGCTAGGGATCCTATACACCCCTACGAGCAGTACTTC. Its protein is CSARDPIHPYEQYF.

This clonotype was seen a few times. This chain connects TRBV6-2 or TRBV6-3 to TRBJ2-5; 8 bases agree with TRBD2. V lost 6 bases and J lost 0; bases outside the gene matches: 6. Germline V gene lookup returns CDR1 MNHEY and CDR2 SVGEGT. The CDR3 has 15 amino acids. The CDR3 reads CASSDSGVYQETQYF. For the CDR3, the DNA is TGTGCCAGCAGCGATAGCGGGGTGTACCAAGAGACCCAGTACTTC.

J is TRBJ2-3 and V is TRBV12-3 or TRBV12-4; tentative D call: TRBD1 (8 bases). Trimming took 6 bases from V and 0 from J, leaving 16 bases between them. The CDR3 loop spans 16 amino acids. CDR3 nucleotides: TGTGCCAGCAGCCTTAACAGGGGGGGGAGCACAGATACGCAGTATTTT. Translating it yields CASSLNRGGSTDTQYF.

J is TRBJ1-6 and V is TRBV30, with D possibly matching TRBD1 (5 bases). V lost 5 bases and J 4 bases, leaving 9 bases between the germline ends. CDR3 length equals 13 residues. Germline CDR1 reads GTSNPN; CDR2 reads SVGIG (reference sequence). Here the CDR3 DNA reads TGTGCCTGGGGGACGGAATATAATTCACCCCTCCACTTT. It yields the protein CAWGTEYNSPLHF. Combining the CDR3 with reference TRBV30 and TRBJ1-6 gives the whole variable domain SQTIHQWPATLVQPVGSPLSLECTVEGTSNPNLYWYRQAAGRGLQLLFYSVGIGQISSEVPQNLSASRPQDRQFILSSKKLLLSDSGFYLCAWGTEYNSPLHFGNGTRLTVT.

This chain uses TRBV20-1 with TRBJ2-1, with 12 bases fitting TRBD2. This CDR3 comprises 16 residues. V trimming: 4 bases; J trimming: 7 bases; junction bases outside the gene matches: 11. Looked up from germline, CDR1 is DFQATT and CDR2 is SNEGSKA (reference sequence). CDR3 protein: CSAIPLLAGGRNEQFF. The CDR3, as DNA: TGCAGTGCTATACCTTTACTAGCGGGAGGAAGGAATGAGCAGTTCTTC.

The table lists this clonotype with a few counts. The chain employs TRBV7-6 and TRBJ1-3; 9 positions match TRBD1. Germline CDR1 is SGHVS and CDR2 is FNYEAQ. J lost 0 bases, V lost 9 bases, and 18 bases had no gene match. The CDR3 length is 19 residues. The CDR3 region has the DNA TGTGCCAGGGATCGACGGGACAGGGAAAGAGGGAGCTCTGGAAACACCATATATTTT. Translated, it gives CARDRRDRERGSSGNTIYF.

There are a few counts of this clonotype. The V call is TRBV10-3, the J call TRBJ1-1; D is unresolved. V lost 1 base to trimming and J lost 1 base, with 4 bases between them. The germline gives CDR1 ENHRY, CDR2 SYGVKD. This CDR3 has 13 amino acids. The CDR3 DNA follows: TGTGCCATCAGTGAGTTTGAGAACACTGAAGCTTTCTTT. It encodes CAISEFENTEAFF.

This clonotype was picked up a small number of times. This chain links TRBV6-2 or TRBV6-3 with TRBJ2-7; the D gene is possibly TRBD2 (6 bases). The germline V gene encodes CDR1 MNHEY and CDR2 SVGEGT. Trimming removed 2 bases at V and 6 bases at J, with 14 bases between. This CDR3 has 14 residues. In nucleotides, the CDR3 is TGTGCCAGCAGTTACAGCCCCGGGAGTTTCGAGCAGTACTTC. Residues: CASSYSPGSFEQYF.

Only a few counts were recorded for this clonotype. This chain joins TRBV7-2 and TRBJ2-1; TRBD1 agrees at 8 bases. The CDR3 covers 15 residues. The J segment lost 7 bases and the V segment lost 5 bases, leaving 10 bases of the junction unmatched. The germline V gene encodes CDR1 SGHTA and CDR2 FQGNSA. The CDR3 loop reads CASSLGTGIRNEQFF. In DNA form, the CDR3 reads TGTGCCAGCAGCCTTGGGACAGGAATAAGGAATGAGCAGTTCTTC.

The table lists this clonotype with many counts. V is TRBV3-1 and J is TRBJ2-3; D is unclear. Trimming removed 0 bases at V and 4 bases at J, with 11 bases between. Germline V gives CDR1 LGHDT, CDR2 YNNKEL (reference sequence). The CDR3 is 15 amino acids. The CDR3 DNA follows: TGTGCCAGCAGCCAAGATCTCGTCGGTGCAGATACGCAGTATTTT. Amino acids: CASSQDLVGADTQYF.

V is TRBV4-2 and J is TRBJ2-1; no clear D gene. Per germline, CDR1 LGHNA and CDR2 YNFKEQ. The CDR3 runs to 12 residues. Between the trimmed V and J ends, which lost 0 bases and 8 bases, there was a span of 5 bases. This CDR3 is CASSQDAHEQFF. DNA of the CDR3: TGTGCCAGCAGCCAAGATGCTCATGAGCAGTTCTTC.